This entry describes one T cell receptor beta chain. This entry is derived from a study of T cell responses to AZD1222 COVID-19 vaccine. Using immunoSEQ multiplex PCR, the repertoire was profiled, and TCRdb retains in-frame clones only, with some absent. The sample comprises roughly 93,000 clones, around 92% of which are singletons, and about 2.6% rests with the top ten. V was clipped by 3 bases and J by 4 bases, with 10 bases between them. The CDR3 contains 15 residues. The germline V gene encodes CDR1 LGHDT and CDR2 YNNKEL (reference sequence). Sample: peripheral blood, taken on day 0 of MenACWY control vaccination. The TCR originated in an adult in good health. The V gene is TRBV3-1 (or the pseudogene TRBV3-2), the J gene TRBJ1-6; the D is unclear. CDR3: CASSQNPGYNSPLHF. The DNA of the CDR3 is TGTGCCAGCAGCCAGAACCCGGGTTATAATTCACCCCTCCACTTT.